The 26 T cell receptor beta chains given below trace back to one sample, sequenced in a study of blood T cells in healthy people across ages. Primed by a sample-barcoded 5' primer and a J-beta primer mix, a second PCR proceeded for about 6 to 12 cycles. TCRdb recomputed calls from the 5' RACE reads with MiXCR, one row per CDR3 protein. The sample lists some 1.4 million distinct CDR3 sequences; 42% were seen once. The sample consisted of blood. The receptors derive from a woman aged 18-29 years in good health.

There are a few counts of this clonotype. DNA of the CDR3: TGTGCCAGCCGACTCGGAGGGGACACCTACGAGCAGTACTTC. This codes for CASRLGGDTYEQYF. The J gene is TRBJ2-7, the V gene TRBV12-3 or TRBV12-4, with D perhaps being TRBD1 or TRBD2 (6 bases each). The CDR3 is 14 amino acids. The V gene lost 8 bases and the J gene lost 2 bases, with 16 bases spanning the gap.

V gene TRBV7-8 combines with J gene TRBJ2-1; 7 bases match TRBD1. The length of the CDR3 is 14 residues. The junction had 4 bases not matched to a gene; V was cut back by 5 bases and J by 3 bases. In germline, CDR1 is SGHVS, CDR2 FQNEAQ. CDR3 protein: CASSRTGFYNEQFF. CDR3 DNA: TGTGCCAGCAGCCGGACAGGATTCTACAATGAGCAGTTCTTC.

The chain joins TRBV5-1 to TRBJ2-3; 9 nucleotides agree with TRBD2. In germline, CDR1 is SGHRS, CDR2 YFSETQ. This CDR3 has 16 amino acids. Trimming at V came to 3 bases and at J to 6 bases, leaving 11 bases not matched to a gene. The CDR3 sequence is CASSWEAGGQCDTQYF. The CDR3 nucleotides are TGCGCCAGCAGCTGGGAAGCGGGGGGACAATGTGATACGCAGTATTTT.

This sequence joins TRBV25-1 and TRBJ1-4; the match to TRBD1 covers 10 bases. The V and J ends lost 3 bases and 7 bases, in that order; junction bases with no gene match: 8. The CDR3 sequence is 16 residues long. Germline V gives CDR1 MGHDK, CDR2 SYGVNS. The CDR3 is CASSDPGGTGAEKLFF. Written as DNA, the CDR3 is TGTGCCAGCAGTGATCCCGGCGGGACAGGGGCTGAAAAACTGTTTTTT.

This rearrangement joins TRBV10-2 to TRBJ2-4, with D perhaps TRBD2 (6 bases). The J call may not be correct, given that the DNA end is closer to TRBJ2-7. This CDR3 contains 12 residues. Looked up from germline, CDR1 is WSHSY and CDR2 is SAAADI. The CDR3 DNA reads as TGCGCCGGCGGGGCAGGGAGGAACGAGCAGTACTTC. This sequence encodes CAGGAGRNEQYF.

The chain joins TRBV28 to TRBJ2-2; D unclear. The germline V gene encodes CDR1 MDHEN and CDR2 SYDVKM. Between the trimmed V and J ends, which lost 1 base and 4 bases, there was a span of 10 bases. This CDR3 has 15 amino acids. The CDR3 nucleotides are TGTGCCAGCAGTTTATATGGCACAGCCACCGGGGAGCTGTTTTTT. Translation gives CASSLYGTATGELFF.

Here the CDR3 DNA reads TGTGCCAGCAGCTTCAACCCGACTAGCGGGGGGACGTCTAGCACAGATACGCAGTATTTT. It encodes CASSFNPTSGGTSSTDTQYF. The chain recombines TRBV7-8 with TRBJ2-3, with 13 bases that match TRBD2. With 3 bases clipped from V and 0 bases from J, the junction kept 12 bases outside the gene matches. Germline V lookup: CDR1 SGHVS, CDR2 FQNEAQ. This CDR3 region has 20 residues.

This clonotype was seen more than once but under ten times. V is TRBV4-2 and J is TRBJ1-1, with TRBD1 as a possible D gene (6 bases). Germline lookup yields CDR1 LGHNA and CDR2 YNFKEQ. The V end lost 1 base, the J end lost 8 bases, and 11 bases lay between the germline ends. CDR3 size: 13 residues. The CDR3 reads CASSQVGGGEAFF. The CDR3 nucleotides are TGTGCCAGCAGCCAAGTTGGTGGGGGCGAAGCTTTCTTT.

This clonotype came up a few times. V is TRBV5-1 and J is TRBJ1-4; 9 bases line up with TRBD1. Germline CDR1 SGHRS, CDR2 YFSETQ. Trimming took 3 bases from V and 5 from J; bases not matched to a gene: 5. CDR3 length: 15 residues. As DNA, the CDR3 is TGCGCCAGCAGCTCAGGACAGGGGCGAAATGAAAAACTGTTTTTT. Amino acid sequence: CASSSGQGRNEKLFF.

Comment on this clonotype: A read error may produce the germline difference seen at one junction end. This chain links TRBV7-9 with TRBJ1-5; unclear D gene. Per germline, CDR1 SEHNR and CDR2 FQNEAQ (reference sequence). This CDR3 has 12 residues. CDR3 protein: CTSSLSGQPQHF. In DNA, the CDR3 is TGTACCAGCAGCTTATCGGGTCAGCCCCAGCATTTT. Full variable domain (rest looked up from reference TRBV7-9 and TRBJ1-5): DTGVSQNPRHKITKRGQNVTFRCDPISEHNRLYWYRQTLGQGPEFLTYFQNEAQLEKSRLLSDRFSAERPKGSFSTLEIQRTEQGDSAMYLCTSSLSGQPQHFGDGTRLSIL.

As for this clonotype: This may be a read error, as it is one base from a much larger clone. This sequence joins TRBV3-1 and TRBJ2-1; 11 bases map to TRBD2. The germline CDR1 and CDR2 sequences are LGHDT and YNNKEL (reference sequence). The CDR3 has 15 residues. J gave up 9 bases and V 4 bases, and 8 bases lay outside the gene matches. This CDR3 reads CASSPGLAEVGEQFF. Here the CDR3 DNA reads TGTGCCAGCAGCCCGGGACTAGCGGAAGTGGGTGAGCAGTTCTTC.

The J gene is TRBJ1-1, the V gene TRBV2; D gene ambiguous. CDR3 size: 14 residues. V dropped 6 bases and J dropped 1 base, with 12 bases sitting between them. The V gene's germline CDR1 is SNHLY and CDR2 FYNNEI. The CDR3 protein is CASRVWAENTEAFF. In DNA, the CDR3 is TGTGCCAGCAGGGTTTGGGCGGAGAACACTGAAGCTTTCTTT.

J is TRBJ2-3 and V is TRBV6-5, with 9 positions matching TRBD2. The V gene end was trimmed by 0 bases and the J gene end by 3 bases; junction bases not matched to a gene: 4. Looked up from germline, CDR1 is MNHEY and CDR2 is SVGAGI. The CDR3 is 16 residues long. The CDR3 DNA reads as TGTGCCAGCAGTTACTCCCTAGCGGGACGGACAGATACGCAGTATTTT. As protein: CASSYSLAGRTDTQYF.

The chain uses TRBV7-9 and TRBJ1-2; D not resolved. The CDR3 extends over 13 amino acids. V was clipped by 5 bases and J by 6 bases, with 13 bases between them. Germline CDR1 is SEHNR and CDR2 is FQNEAQ (reference sequence). In DNA form, the CDR3 reads TGTGCCAGCAGCGTAACAAATCCAGATGGCTACACCTTC. It codes for CASSVTNPDGYTF.

This clonotype appeared a single time. The genes are TRBV7-9 and TRBJ2-4; TRBD1 matches at 11 bases. The DNA matches TRBJ2-7 better at its end, which makes the J call doubtful. The CDR3 consists of 16 residues. The germline gives CDR1 SEHNR, CDR2 FQNEAQ (reference sequence). The DNA of the CDR3 is TGTGCCAGCAGCTTAGCGGGCGGACAGGGGGCCCACGAGCAGTACTTC. This encodes CASSLAGGQGAHEQYF.

The chain employs TRBV20-1 and TRBJ2-1; the D call may be TRBD1 or TRBD2 (5 bases each). Germline lookup yields CDR1 DFQATT and CDR2 SNEGSKA (reference sequence). V was clipped by 5 bases and J by 12 bases, with 11 bases between them. This CDR3 contains 10 residues. CDR3 sequence reads: CSAYRDGQFF. For the CDR3, the DNA is TGCAGTGCTTACCGGGACGGGCAGTTCTTC.

The chain has TRBV7-9 and TRBJ2-7, with 7 bases aligning to TRBD2. The germline V gene has CDR1 SEHNR and CDR2 FQNEAQ (reference sequence). V was pared by 11 bases and J by 5 bases, with 12 bases of the junction left unmatched. The length of the CDR3 is 13 residues. The CDR3 protein is CASSGVAGHEQYF. The CDR3 DNA reads as TGTGCCTCCAGCGGGGTCGCGGGCCACGAGCAGTACTTC. Drawing the rest from reference TRBV7-9 and TRBJ2-7, the complete variable domain is DTGVSQNPRHKITKRGQNVTFRCDPISEHNRLYWYRQTLGQGPEFLTYFQNEAQLEKSRLLSDRFSAERPKGSFSTLEIQRTEQGDSAMYLCASSGVAGHEQYFGPGTRLTVT.

V is TRBV27 and J is TRBJ1-1, with 7 bases lining up with TRBD1. The CDR3 is 15 residues long. Germline V lookup: CDR1 MNHEY, CDR2 SMNVEV (reference sequence). After removal of 4 bases from V and 1 base from J, the junction contained 6 bases not matched to a gene. CDR3 DNA sequence: TGTGCCAGCAGTTCACCCCGGGACAGGAACACTGAAGCTTTCTTT. Translating gives CASSSPRDRNTEAFF.

V usage is TRBV6-5 and J usage is TRBJ1-6; 9 positions agree with TRBD1. Germline-derived CDR1 and CDR2 are MNHEY and SVGAGI. This CDR3 has 15 amino acids. J gave up 9 bases and V 6 bases, and 9 bases lay outside the gene matches. The CDR3 DNA reads TGTGCCAGCAGCCCCGCCGGGACAGGGAGTTCACCCCTCCACTTT. Amino acids: CASSPAGTGSSPLHF.

This clonotype was detected only a few times. The gene calls are TRBV12-3 or TRBV12-4 and TRBJ2-2; the D gene could be TRBD1 or TRBD2 (5 bases each). Trimming left V 1 base short and J 7 bases short, with 10 bases between. The CDR3 loop spans 14 amino acids. The CDR3 coding sequence is TGTGCCAGCAGTTTAGGAAGGGGAGTCGGGGAGCTGTTTTTT. Its translation is CASSLGRGVGELFF.

CDR3: CASSERTGVIYEQYF. In DNA form, the CDR3 reads TGTGCCAGCAGTGAACGAACAGGCGTTATTTACGAGCAGTACTTC. This chain links TRBV6-1 with TRBJ2-7; TRBD1 might be the D (5 bases). Germline-derived CDR1 and CDR2 are MNHNS and SASEGT. This CDR3 spans 15 amino acids. Trimming removed 2 bases from V and 4 bases from J, with 15 bases in between.

This clonotype has a handful of counts. The chain couples TRBV11-2 to TRBJ2-1; D is unclear. Trimming took 4 bases from V and 8 from J, leaving 21 bases between them. The CDR3 extends over 16 amino acids. CDR1 SGHAT and CDR2 FQNNGV come from the germline V gene. CDR3 in amino acids: CASSSLKGKAFHEQFF. The CDR3 nucleotides read TGTGCCAGCAGCTCCCTTAAAGGGAAGGCCTTCCATGAGCAGTTCTTC.

V is TRBV7-2 and J is TRBJ1-1, with D possibly being TRBD1 (5 bases). Germline CDR1 SGHTA, CDR2 FQGNSA. This CDR3 contains 12 residues. V shed 3 bases and J shed 9 bases, with 11 bases lying between them. The CDR3 sequence: CASSLSREKAFF. The DNA of the CDR3 is TGTGCCAGCAGCTTGTCCAGGGAAAAAGCTTTCTTT.

This clonotype was observed a few times. The chain carries TRBV7-9 and TRBJ2-7, with TRBD2 matching 10 bases. In germline, CDR1 is SEHNR, CDR2 FQNEAQ (reference sequence). Trimming at V came to 0 bases and at J to 6 bases, leaving 11 bases not matched to a gene. CDR3 length: 17 amino acids. CDR3 bases: TGTGCCAGCAGCTTAGCGCGGCTAGCGGGAGCACCCGCCGAGCAGTACTTC. The encoded protein is CASSLARLAGAPAEQYF.

Only a few counts were recorded for this clonotype. This rearrangement joins TRBV6-1 to TRBJ1-6; TRBD1 might be the D (6 bases). The CDR3 runs to 17 residues. Trimming pared 4 bases from V and 7 bases from J, leaving 20 bases between. CDR1 and CDR2 (germline): MNHNS, SASEGT. The CDR3 sequence: CASSAKTGALTNSPLHF. The CDR3 DNA follows: TGTGCCAGCAGTGCAAAGACAGGCGCCCTCACAAATTCACCCCTCCACTTT.

The genes are TRBV7-6 and TRBJ2-2; D uncertain. The CDR3 consists of 18 residues. Germline CDR1 and CDR2: SGHVS and FNYEAQ. V shed 1 base and J shed 4 bases, with 19 bases lying between them. Here the CDR3 reads CASSLVGFGFGATGELFF. DNA of the CDR3: TGTGCCAGCAGCTTAGTGGGGTTCGGGTTCGGTGCCACCGGGGAGCTGTTTTTT.